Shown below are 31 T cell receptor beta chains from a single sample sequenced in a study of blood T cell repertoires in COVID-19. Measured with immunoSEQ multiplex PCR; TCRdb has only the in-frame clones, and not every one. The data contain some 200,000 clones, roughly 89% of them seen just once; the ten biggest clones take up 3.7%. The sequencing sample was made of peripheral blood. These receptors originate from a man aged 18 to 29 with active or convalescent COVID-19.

The CDR3 loop reads CAWTQSSGNTIYF. Here the CDR3 DNA reads TGTGCCTGGACCCAGTCCTCTGGAAACACCATATATTTT. The chain links TRBV30 to TRBJ1-3; D not resolved. Trimming took off 4 bases at V and 0 bases at J, with 7 bases between the two ends. The CDR3 loop spans 13 amino acids. Germline V gives CDR1 GTSNPN, CDR2 SVGIG (reference sequence).

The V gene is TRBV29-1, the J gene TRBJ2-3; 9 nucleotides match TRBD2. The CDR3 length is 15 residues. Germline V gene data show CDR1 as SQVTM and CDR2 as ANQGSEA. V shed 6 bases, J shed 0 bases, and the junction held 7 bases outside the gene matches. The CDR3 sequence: CSVAPGLASTDTQYF. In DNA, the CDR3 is TGCAGCGTGGCCCCCGGACTAGCGAGCACAGATACGCAGTATTTT.

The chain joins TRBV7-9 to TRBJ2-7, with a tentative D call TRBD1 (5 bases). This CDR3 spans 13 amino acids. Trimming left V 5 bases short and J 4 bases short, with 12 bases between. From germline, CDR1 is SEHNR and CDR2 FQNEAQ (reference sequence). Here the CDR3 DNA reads TGTGCCAGCAGCCGAAACCAGGGATACGAGCAGTACTTC. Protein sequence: CASSRNQGYEQYF.

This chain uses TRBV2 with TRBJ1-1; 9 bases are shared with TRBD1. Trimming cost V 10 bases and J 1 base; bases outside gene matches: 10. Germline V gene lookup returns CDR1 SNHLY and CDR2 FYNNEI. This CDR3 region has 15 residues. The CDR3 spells CATRDRALSNTEAFF. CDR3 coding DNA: TGTGCCACCCGGGACAGGGCCCTGTCGAACACTGAAGCTTTCTTT.

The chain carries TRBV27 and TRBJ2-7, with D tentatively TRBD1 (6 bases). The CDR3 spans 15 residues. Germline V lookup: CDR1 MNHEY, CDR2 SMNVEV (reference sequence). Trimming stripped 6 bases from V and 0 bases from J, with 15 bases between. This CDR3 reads CASREATGTSYEQYV. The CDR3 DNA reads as TGTGCCAGCAGGGAGGCTACAGGGACCTCCTACGAGCAGTACGTC.

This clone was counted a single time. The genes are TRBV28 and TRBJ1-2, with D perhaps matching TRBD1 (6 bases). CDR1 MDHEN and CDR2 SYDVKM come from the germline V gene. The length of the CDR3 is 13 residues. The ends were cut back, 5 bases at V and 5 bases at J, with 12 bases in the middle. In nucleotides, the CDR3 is TGTGCCAGCAGTCTTGACAGGTTATATGGCTACACCTTC. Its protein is CASSLDRLYGYTF.

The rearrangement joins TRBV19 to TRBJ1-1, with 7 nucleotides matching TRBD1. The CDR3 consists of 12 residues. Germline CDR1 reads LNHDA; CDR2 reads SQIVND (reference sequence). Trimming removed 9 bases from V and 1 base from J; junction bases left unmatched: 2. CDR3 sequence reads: CARRQGNTEAFF. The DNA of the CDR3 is TGTGCCAGGAGACAGGGGAACACTGAAGCTTTCTTT. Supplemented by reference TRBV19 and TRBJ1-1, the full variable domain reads DGGITQSPKYLFRKEGQNVTLSCEQNLNHDAMYWYRQDPGQGLRLIYYSQIVNDFQKGDIAEGYSVSREKKESFPLTVTSAQKNPTAFYLCARRQGNTEAFFGQGTRLTVV.

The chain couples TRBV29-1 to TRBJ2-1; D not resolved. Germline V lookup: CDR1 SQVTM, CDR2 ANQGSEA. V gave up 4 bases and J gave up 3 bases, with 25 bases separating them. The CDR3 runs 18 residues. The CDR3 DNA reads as TGCAGCGTTGCCGCTGTGGCAGGCCAAAACATCGGCTACAATGAGCAGTTCTTC. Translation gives CSVAAVAGQNIGYNEQFF.

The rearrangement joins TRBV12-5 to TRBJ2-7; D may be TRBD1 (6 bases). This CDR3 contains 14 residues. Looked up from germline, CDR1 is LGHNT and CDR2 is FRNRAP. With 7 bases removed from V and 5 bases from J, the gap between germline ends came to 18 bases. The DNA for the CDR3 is TGTGCTAGTGCCCCCCCAACAGGGTGGAACGAGCAGTACTTC. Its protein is CASAPPTGWNEQYF. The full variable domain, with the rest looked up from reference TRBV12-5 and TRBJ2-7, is DARVTQTPRHKVTEMGQEVTMRCQPILGHNTVFWYRQTMMQGLELLAYFRNRAPLDDSGMPKDRFSAEMPDATLATLKIQPSEPRDSAVYFCASAPPTGWNEQYFGPGTRLTVT.

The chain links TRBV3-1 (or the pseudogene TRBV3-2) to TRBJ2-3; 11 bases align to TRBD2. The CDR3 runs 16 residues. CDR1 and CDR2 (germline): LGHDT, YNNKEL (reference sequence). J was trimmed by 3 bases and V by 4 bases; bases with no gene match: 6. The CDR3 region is CASSRIRLAGTDTQYF. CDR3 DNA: TGTGCCAGCAGCCGAATTAGACTAGCGGGAACAGATACGCAGTATTTT.

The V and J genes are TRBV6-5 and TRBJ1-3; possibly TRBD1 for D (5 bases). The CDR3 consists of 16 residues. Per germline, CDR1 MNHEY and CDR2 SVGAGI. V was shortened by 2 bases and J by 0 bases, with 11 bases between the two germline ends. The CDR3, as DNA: TGTGCCAGCAGTTACGATGGCACAGGCTCTGGAAACACCATATATTTT. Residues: CASSYDGTGSGNTIYF.

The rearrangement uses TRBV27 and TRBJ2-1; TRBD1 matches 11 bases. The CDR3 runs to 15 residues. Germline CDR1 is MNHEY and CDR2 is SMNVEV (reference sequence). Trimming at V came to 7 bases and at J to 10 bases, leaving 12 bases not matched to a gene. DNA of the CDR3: TGTGCCAGCACTTTCTCCGGGACAGGGGGAACGGAGCAGTTCTTC. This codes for CASTFSGTGGTEQFF.

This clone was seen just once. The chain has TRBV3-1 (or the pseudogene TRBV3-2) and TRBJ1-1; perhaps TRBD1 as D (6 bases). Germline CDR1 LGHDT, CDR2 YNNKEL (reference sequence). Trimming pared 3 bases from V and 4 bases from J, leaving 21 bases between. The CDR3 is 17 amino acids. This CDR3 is CASSQIDRIDEGTEAFF. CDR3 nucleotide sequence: TGTGCCAGCAGCCAGATAGACAGGATCGACGAGGGCACTGAAGCTTTCTTT.

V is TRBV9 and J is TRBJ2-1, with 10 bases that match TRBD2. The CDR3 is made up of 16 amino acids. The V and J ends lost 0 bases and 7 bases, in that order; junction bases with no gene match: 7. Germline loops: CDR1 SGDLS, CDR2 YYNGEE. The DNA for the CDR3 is TGTGCCAGCAGCGTAGGTCTAGCGGGAGCCCGGAATGAGCAGTTCTTC. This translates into CASSVGLAGARNEQFF.

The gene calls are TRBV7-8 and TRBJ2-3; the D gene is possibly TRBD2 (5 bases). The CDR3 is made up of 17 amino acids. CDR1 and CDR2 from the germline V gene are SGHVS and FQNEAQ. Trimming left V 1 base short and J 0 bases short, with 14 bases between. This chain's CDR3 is CASSLGLGAPSTDTQYF. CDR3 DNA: TGTGCCAGCAGCTTAGGTTTGGGAGCGCCGAGCACAGATACGCAGTATTTT.

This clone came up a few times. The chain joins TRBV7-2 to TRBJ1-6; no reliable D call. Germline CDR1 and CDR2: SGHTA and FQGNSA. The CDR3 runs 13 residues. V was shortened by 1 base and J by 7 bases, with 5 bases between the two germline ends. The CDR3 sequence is CASSLVRNSPLHF. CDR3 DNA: TGTGCCAGCAGCTTAGTTAGAAATTCACCCCTCCACTTT.

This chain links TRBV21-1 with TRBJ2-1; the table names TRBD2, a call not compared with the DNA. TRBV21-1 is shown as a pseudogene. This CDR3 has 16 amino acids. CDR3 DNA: TGTGCCAGCAGCGAGGGTCACAGTCCCTCCTACAATGAGCAGTTCTTC. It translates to CASSEGHSPSYNEQFF.

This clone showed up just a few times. The CDR3 loop reads CASSPFNQETQYF. The CDR3 coding sequence is TGTGCCAGCAGTCCTTTTAACCAAGAGACCCAGTACTTC. The V gene is TRBV7-9, the J gene TRBJ2-5; no clear D. In germline, CDR1 is SEHNR, CDR2 FQNEAQ (reference sequence). The CDR3 covers 13 residues. Trimming removed 6 bases at V and 0 bases at J, with 8 bases between.

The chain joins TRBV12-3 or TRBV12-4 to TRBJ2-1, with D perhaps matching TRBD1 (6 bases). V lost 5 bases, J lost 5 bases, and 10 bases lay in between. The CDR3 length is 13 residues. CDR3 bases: TGTGCCAGCAGTCCCGGACAGAACAATGAGCAGTTCTTC. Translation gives CASSPGQNNEQFF.

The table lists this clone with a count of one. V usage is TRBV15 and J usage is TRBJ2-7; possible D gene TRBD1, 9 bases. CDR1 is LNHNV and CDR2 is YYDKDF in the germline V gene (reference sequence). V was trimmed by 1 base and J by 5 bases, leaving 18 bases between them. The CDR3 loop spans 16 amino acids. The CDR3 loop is CATSRVAGQGPDEQYF. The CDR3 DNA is TGTGCCACCAGCAGAGTAGCGGGACAGGGTCCGGACGAGCAGTACTTC.

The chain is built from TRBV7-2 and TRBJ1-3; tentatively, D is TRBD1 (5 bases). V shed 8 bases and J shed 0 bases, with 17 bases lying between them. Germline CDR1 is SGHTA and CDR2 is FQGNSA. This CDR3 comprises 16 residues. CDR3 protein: CASSSGGASSGNTIYF. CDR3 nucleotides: TGTGCCAGCTCCTCCGGAGGGGCCAGCTCTGGAAACACCATATATTTT.

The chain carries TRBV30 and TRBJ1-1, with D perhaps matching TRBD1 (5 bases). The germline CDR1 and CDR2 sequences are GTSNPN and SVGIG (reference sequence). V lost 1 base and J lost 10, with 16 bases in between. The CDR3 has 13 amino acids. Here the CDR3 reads CAWSGSTVGVAFF. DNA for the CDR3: TGTGCCTGGAGTGGATCGACAGTTGGTGTAGCTTTCTTT.

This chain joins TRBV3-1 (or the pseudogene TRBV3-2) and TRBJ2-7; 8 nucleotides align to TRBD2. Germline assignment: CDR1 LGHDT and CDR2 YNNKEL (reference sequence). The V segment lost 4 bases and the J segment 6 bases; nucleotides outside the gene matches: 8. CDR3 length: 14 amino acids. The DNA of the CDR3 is TGTGCCAGCAGCCCACGGGAGGGCCATGGCGAGCAGTACTTC. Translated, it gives CASSPREGHGEQYF.

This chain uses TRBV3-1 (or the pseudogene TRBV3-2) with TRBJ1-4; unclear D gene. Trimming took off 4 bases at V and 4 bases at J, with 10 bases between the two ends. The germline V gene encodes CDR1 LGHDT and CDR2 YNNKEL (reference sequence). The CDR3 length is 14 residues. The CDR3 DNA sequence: TGTGCCAGCAGCCTGGAGTTAGTTAATGAAAAACTGTTTTTT. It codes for CASSLELVNEKLFF.

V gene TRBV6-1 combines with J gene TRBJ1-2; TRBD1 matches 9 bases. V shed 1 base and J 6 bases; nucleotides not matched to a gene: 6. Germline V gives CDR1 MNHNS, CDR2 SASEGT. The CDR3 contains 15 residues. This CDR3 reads CASSEVTGQGNGYTF. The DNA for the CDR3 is TGTGCCAGCAGTGAAGTGACGGGACAGGGTAATGGCTACACCTTC.

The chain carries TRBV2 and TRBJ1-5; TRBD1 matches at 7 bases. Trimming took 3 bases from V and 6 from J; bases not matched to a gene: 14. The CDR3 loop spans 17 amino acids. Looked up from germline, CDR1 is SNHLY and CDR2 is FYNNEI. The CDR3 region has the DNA TGTGCCAGCAGTGATTTGTTTGAGGGGGCGGTAAGTCAGCCCCAGCATTTT. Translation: CASSDLFEGAVSQPQHF.

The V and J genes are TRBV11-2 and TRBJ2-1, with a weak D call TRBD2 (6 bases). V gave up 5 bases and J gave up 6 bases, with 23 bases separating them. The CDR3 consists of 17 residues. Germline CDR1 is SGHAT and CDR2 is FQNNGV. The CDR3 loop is CASSSGYFNGSLNEQFF. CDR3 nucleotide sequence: TGTGCCAGCAGCAGCGGGTATTTCAACGGATCACTCAATGAGCAGTTCTTC.

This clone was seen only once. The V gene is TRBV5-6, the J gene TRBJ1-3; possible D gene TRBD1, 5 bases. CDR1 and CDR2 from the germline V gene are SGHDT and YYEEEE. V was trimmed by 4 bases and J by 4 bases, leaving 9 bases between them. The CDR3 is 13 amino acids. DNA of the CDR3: TGTGCCAGCAGCGTGGACATCGGAAACACCATATATTTT. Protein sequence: CASSVDIGNTIYF.

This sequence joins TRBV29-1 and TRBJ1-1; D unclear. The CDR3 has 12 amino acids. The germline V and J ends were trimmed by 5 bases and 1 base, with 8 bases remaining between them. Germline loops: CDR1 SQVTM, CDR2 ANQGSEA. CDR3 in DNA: TGCAGCGTTTGGAGTGGGAACACTGAAGCTTTCTTT. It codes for CSVWSGNTEAFF.

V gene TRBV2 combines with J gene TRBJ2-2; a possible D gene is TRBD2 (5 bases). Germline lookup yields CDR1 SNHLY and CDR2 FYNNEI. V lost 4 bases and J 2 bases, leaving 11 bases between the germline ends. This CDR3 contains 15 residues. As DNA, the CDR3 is TGTGCCAGCAGTGCGGAGGAGGCCAACACCGGGGAGCTGTTTTTT. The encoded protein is CASSAEEANTGELFF.

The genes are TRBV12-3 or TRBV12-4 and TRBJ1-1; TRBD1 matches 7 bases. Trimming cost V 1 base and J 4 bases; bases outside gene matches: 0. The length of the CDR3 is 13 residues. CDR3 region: CASSLGTGTEAFF. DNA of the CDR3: TGTGCCAGCAGTTTAGGGACAGGCACTGAAGCTTTCTTT.